One sample yielded the 3 T cell receptor beta chains listed below, sequenced in a study of lymphopenia after photon versus proton radiotherapy. Sequencing was performed with immunoSEQ multiplex PCR; in TCRdb, only in-frame clones are kept and a portion is missing. In the table there are 68,000 or so clones, approximately 91% of which are singletons. The sample here was peripheral blood, taken from a patient treated with photon-based radiotherapy. These receptors originate from a woman aged 70-85 years with pancreatic cancer.

The chain carries TRBV19 and TRBJ1-2, with 9 bases that match TRBD1. V lost 9 bases, J lost 5 bases, and 4 bases stayed unmatched. This CDR3 spans 12 amino acids. Germline-derived CDR1 and CDR2 are LNHDA and SQIVND (reference sequence). CDR3 protein: CASHGTGYGYTF. The CDR3 DNA reads as TGTGCCAGCCATGGGACAGGGTATGGCTACACCTTC.

The chain has TRBV5-1 and TRBJ1-5, with 7 positions matching TRBD1. The CDR3 covers 14 residues. Per the germline V gene, CDR1 is SGHRS and CDR2 is YFSETQ. V dropped 4 bases and J dropped 7; count of bases not matched to a gene: 8. CDR3 protein: CASSTSGGKQPQHF. The CDR3 DNA sequence: TGCGCCAGCAGCACCTCAGGGGGTAAACAGCCCCAGCATTTT.

The chain carries TRBV7-9 and TRBJ2-2; the D is unclear. V lost 4 bases and J 5 bases, leaving 5 bases between the germline ends. There are 12 residues in the CDR3. Germline loops: CDR1 SEHNR, CDR2 FQNEAQ (reference sequence). The CDR3: CASSSSTGELFF. In DNA, the CDR3 is TGTGCCAGCAGCTCCTCAACCGGGGAGCTGTTTTTT.